This T cell receptor (beta chain) was sequenced in a study of blood T cell repertoires in COVID-19. Study summary: The study drew acute and convalescent COVID-19 samples from the United States, Italy and Spain. T cells, B-cell-depleted T cells, or PBMCs supplied cDNA or gDNA.

Using immunoSEQ multiplex PCR, the repertoire was profiled, and TCRdb retains in-frame clones only, with some absent. This sample carries some 130,000 clones, more than 90% of them seen once, and the ten largest clones take around 3.7%. The CDR3 extends over 14 amino acids. Germline loops: CDR1 SNHLY, CDR2 FYNNEI. V lost 4 bases and J 5 bases, leaving 14 bases between the germline ends. The chain couples TRBV2 to TRBJ2-5; a possible D gene is TRBD2 (6 bases). The receptor's source is a man aged 45-60 years with active COVID-19. The sample was peripheral blood. The CDR3, as DNA: TGTGCCAGCAGTGCCCTGGGGGGAACTGAGACCCAGTACTTC. Amino acids: CASSALGGTETQYF.